These T cell receptor beta chains were read from a single sample in a study of identical twins. TCRdb analysed the 5' RACE reads with MiXCR anew, one entry per CDR3 protein. The sample holds hundreds of thousands of distinct CDR3 sequences, about 20% seen once. A further study also used this sample, focusing on yellow fever vaccine responses in identical twins.

Sequenced input: CD4+ T cells sorted from blood. These receptors were collected from a woman aged 18-35 years in good health. Both conserved end residues are part of each CDR3.

V gene: TRBV6-1
CDR3 protein: CASTQGGTARGNQPQHF

V gene: TRBV6-5
CDR3 protein: CAVTGANGELFF

V gene: TRBV5-1
CDR3 protein: CASSSGQSATLHF

V gene: TRBV2
CDR3 protein: CASKDPSGRQETQYF

V gene: TRBV5-1
CDR3 protein: CASSLRGVAYNEQFF

V gene: TRBV6-1
CDR3 protein: CASKRGEMNTGELFF

V gene: TRBV18
CDR3 protein: CASSQNRENRNSPLHF

V gene: TRBV10-3
CDR3 protein: CATESGTSGGSEQFF

V gene: TRBV7-6
CDR3 protein: CASSRGQGGQETQYF

V gene: TRBV4-2
CDR3 protein: CASSQDNPYFTDTQYF

V gene: TRBV29-1
CDR3 protein: CSVGRQNYEQYF

V gene: TRBV19
CDR3 protein: CASSRTSGNTGELFF

V gene: TRBV5-1
CDR3 protein: CASSSPITQETQYF

V gene: TRBV5-1
CDR3 protein: CASSFVLPGELFF

V gene: TRBV3-1
CDR3 protein: CASSPLATKRNEQFF

V gene: TRBV29-1
CDR3 protein: CSVKTGGRTEAFF

V gene: TRBV6-1
CDR3 protein: CASSSGTSGSSEQFF

V gene: TRBV4-1
CDR3 protein: CASSRFAGQGAYEQYF

V gene: TRBV15
CDR3 protein: CATSREGGLGTGELFF

V gene: TRBV7-9
CDR3 protein: CASSSWPAEGNQPQHF

V gene: TRBV4-2
CDR3 protein: CASSQDILAGRPYEQYF

V gene: TRBV7-2
CDR3 protein: CASSLGQGGFTGELFF

V gene: TRBV29-1
CDR3 protein: CSTSGGSSSYNEQFF

V gene: TRBV5-5
CDR3 protein: CASSLEALPLRAQHF

V gene: TRBV4-1
CDR3 protein: CASSQGQGGYNQPQHF

V gene: TRBV6-6
CDR3 protein: CASTSVGTDTQYF

V gene: TRBV6-5
CDR3 protein: CASSWSQGVGNTIYF

V gene: TRBV10-3
CDR3 protein: CAISDQGGANTGELFF

V gene: TRBV5-1
CDR3 protein: CASSLTEAVANNEQFF

V gene: TRBV7-9
CDR3 protein: CASSRSGGEKLFF

V gene: TRBV28
CDR3 protein: CASSFAGRNTGELFF

V gene: TRBV5-5
CDR3 protein: CASSSLGVNDNEQFF

V gene: TRBV10-2
CDR3 protein: CASGPTEPYNEQFF

V gene: TRBV21-1
CDR3 protein: CASSAPGTTYEQYF

V gene: TRBV2
CDR3 protein: CASSETGIGGETQYF

V gene: TRBV12-3/TRBV12-4
CDR3 protein: CASSDNQGRYGYTF

V gene: TRBV27
CDR3 protein: CASSLTWGSNNEQFF

V gene: TRBV6-1
CDR3 protein: CASSEEGGIGPQHF

V gene: TRBV24-1
CDR3 protein: CATSDLSAPYNEQFF

V gene: TRBV28
CDR3 protein: CASSFPTGSSPLHF

V gene: TRBV3-1
CDR3 protein: CASSQRGQFGKLFF

V gene: TRBV2
CDR3 protein: CASRAGGDTQYF

V gene: TRBV2
CDR3 protein: CASSEVQGVTDTQYF

V gene: TRBV7-9
CDR3 protein: CASSLTGASDNYGYTF

V gene: TRBV10-3
CDR3 protein: CAISESGGNTIYF

V gene: TRBV14
CDR3 protein: CASSRDRVYNEQFF

V gene: TRBV24-1
CDR3 protein: CATSSGGTSSGTQYF

V gene: TRBV3-1
CDR3 protein: CASSQEGTIRYNEQFF

V gene: TRBV12-5
CDR3 protein: CASGLPTWLAGGGGTDTQYF

V gene: TRBV5-1
CDR3 protein: CASSLRRGHRETQYF